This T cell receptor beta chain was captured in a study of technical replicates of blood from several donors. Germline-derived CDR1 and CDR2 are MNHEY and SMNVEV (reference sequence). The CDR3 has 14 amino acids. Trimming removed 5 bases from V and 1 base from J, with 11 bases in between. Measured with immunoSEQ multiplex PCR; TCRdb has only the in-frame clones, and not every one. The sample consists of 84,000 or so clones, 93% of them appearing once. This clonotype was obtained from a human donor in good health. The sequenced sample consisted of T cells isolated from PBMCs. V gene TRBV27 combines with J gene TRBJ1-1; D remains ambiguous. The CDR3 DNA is TGTGCCAGCAGTCAGATTTGGGCGAACACTGAAGCTTTCTTT. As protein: CASSQIWANTEAFF.